These 27 T cell receptor beta chains share one sample of origin, sequenced in a study of shared T cell receptors in the human thymus (dated by TCRdb to 2020 to 2023). Receptor amplification or capture employed the immunoSEQ multiplex PCR assay. TCRdb's version of the immuneACCESS table is confined to in-frame rearrangements and falls short of the full clone set. An unresolved V gene accounts for under half of the shortfall where checked; the remainder is of unknown origin. This sample has hundreds of thousands of clones in its table, and 85% to 95% of those were observed once. The ten largest clones capture approximately 0.02% of the sample. Sequenced: thymocytes. These receptors all stem from a human donor.

Written as DNA, the CDR3 is TGTGCCAGCAGTTACAGTCCCGACTCCTACAATGAGCAGTTCTTC. This encodes CASSYSPDSYNEQFF. The chain uses TRBV6-5 and TRBJ2-1; D gene ambiguous. Germline CDR1 MNHEY, CDR2 SVGAGI. CDR3 size: 15 residues. V lost 2 bases and J 0 bases, leaving 8 bases between the germline ends.

This clone showed up just a few times. The chain combines TRBV30 with TRBJ1-4; possible D gene TRBD1, 5 bases. The V and J ends lost 0 bases and 11 bases respectively, with 10 bases between them. This CDR3 is 12 amino acids long. CDR1 is GTSNPN, CDR2 SVGIG, per germline (reference sequence). CDR3 sequence (DNA): TGTGCCTGGAGTGTAATGCACAGGAAACTGTTTTTT. This encodes CAWSVMHRKLFF.

The rearrangement joins TRBV9 to TRBJ2-4, with 14 bases identical to TRBD2. The CDR3 covers 20 residues. Germline V lookup: CDR1 SGDLS, CDR2 YYNGEE. The ends lost 4 bases at V and 1 base at J; junction bases unmatched: 13. In DNA, the CDR3 is TGTGCCAGCAGCCCTTGTTCCGGGACTAGCGGGAGTGACGCCAAAAACATTCAGTACTTC. As protein: CASSPCSGTSGSDAKNIQYF.

The chain has TRBV5-1 and TRBJ1-1; weak D call: TRBD1 (6 bases). The CDR3 runs 14 residues. Germline V lookup: CDR1 SGHRS, CDR2 YFSETQ. Trimming removed 4 bases from V and 2 bases from J, with 12 bases in between. CDR3 nucleotide sequence: TGCGCCAGCAGCCACCGGGACACTAACACTGAAGCTTTCTTT. Translation: CASSHRDTNTEAFF.

J is TRBJ1-5 and V is TRBV9, with D tentatively TRBD1 (5 bases). CDR1 and CDR2 (germline): SGDLS, YYNGEE. Trimming left V 3 bases short and J 6 bases short, with 7 bases between. There are 12 residues in the CDR3. Written as DNA, the CDR3 is TGTGCCAGCAGCGCAGGGTTTCAGCCCCAGCATTTT. As protein: CASSAGFQPQHF. The entire variable domain, with the rest obtained from reference TRBV9 and TRBJ1-5, is as follows: DSGVTQTPKHLITATGQRVTLRCSPRSGDLSVYWYQQSLDQGLQFLIQYYNGEERAKGNILERFSAQQFPDLHSELNLSSLELGDSALYFCASSAGFQPQHFGDGTRLSIL.

Details on this clone: Distinct nucleotide sequences in the sample also encode this CDR3. The rearrangement uses TRBV2 and TRBJ2-7; D unresolved. Trimming removed 4 bases from V and 4 bases from J, with 2 bases in between. From germline, CDR1 is SNHLY and CDR2 FYNNEI. The length of the CDR3 is 10 residues. The CDR3, as DNA: TGTGCCAGCAGTGGTTACGAGCAGTACTTC. It encodes CASSGYEQYF.

The V call is TRBV6-1, the J call TRBJ2-1, with 9 positions matching TRBD2. CDR1 and CDR2 from the germline V gene are MNHNS and SASEGT. V shed 4 bases and J 6 bases; nucleotides not matched to a gene: 13. This CDR3 has 17 amino acids. The CDR3 bases are TGTGCCAGCAGTGGGGAGCGGGGGGTAGTGATACGCAATGAGCAGTTCTTC. As protein: CASSGERGVVIRNEQFF.

The chain employs TRBV6-5 and TRBJ2-1; TRBD2 is a possible D gene (5 bases). Germline CDR1 reads MNHEY; CDR2 reads SVGAGI. The CDR3 has 14 residues. Trimming took 0 bases from V and 3 from J, leaving 6 bases between them. CDR3 sequence: CASSYSGDYNEQFF. The DNA for the CDR3 is TGTGCCAGCAGTTACTCGGGAGACTACAATGAGCAGTTCTTC.

The J gene is TRBJ2-1, the V gene TRBV6-1; no clear D. V was trimmed by 4 bases and J by 6 bases, leaving 22 bases between them. This CDR3 has 17 residues. CDR1 is MNHNS, CDR2 SASEGT, per germline. CDR3 in DNA: TGTGCCAGCAGTGGATTCCGTGTCAAAGAATTCGCCAATGAGCAGTTCTTC. Encoded protein: CASSGFRVKEFANEQFF.

The chain couples TRBV23-1 to TRBJ2-5; 7 bases fit TRBD2. TRBV23-1 is labeled an ORF, and its function is uncertain. The CDR3 contains 14 residues. V gave up 2 bases and J gave up 3 bases; unmatched junction bases: 3. The chain's CDR3 is CASSQAAGEETQYF. The DNA for the CDR3 is TGCGCCAGCAGTCAAGCGGCGGGAGAAGAGACCCAGTACTTC.

The chain combines TRBV15 with TRBJ2-1; D is perhaps TRBD1 (6 bases). Per the germline V gene, CDR1 is LNHNV and CDR2 is YYDKDF (reference sequence). The V end lost 1 base, the J end lost 8 bases, and 24 bases lay between the germline ends. This CDR3 comprises 18 residues. CDR3 DNA: TGTGCCACCAGCAGAGGAGGACAGACACAAGGGCTACACGATGAGCAGTTCTTC. This sequence encodes CATSRGGQTQGLHDEQFF.

V gene TRBV7-3 combines with J gene TRBJ2-3; perhaps TRBD2 as D (5 bases). The CDR3 spans 16 residues. V lost 5 bases and J lost 4, with 19 bases in between. Germline assignment: CDR1 SGHTA and CDR2 FQGTGA. CDR3: CASSRWGPSSPDTQYF. CDR3 DNA sequence: TGTGCCAGCAGCCGGTGGGGTCCTAGCTCCCCAGATACGCAGTATTTT.

J is TRBJ1-2 and V is TRBV14; 7 bases are shared with TRBD1. V gave up 5 bases and J gave up 4 bases; unmatched junction bases: 13. CDR1 is SGHDN, CDR2 FVKESK, per germline. CDR3 length equals 16 residues. CDR3 amino acids: CASSVQGPGPSYGYTF. CDR3 bases: TGTGCCAGCAGCGTACAGGGGCCGGGCCCCAGCTATGGCTACACCTTC.

The chain recombines TRBV28 with TRBJ2-7; D tentatively reads TRBD1 or TRBD2 (6 bases each). Germline lookup yields CDR1 MDHEN and CDR2 SYDVKM. The germline V and J ends were trimmed by 6 bases and 0 bases, with 30 bases remaining between them. The CDR3 sequence is 20 residues long. The CDR3 sequence is CASSPGAGIAGLHISYEQYF. The CDR3 bases are TGTGCCAGCAGCCCGGGGGCGGGGATCGCGGGACTCCACATCTCCTACGAGCAGTACTTC.

This clone was detected only once. The chain couples TRBV11-2 to TRBJ2-7; 13 bases are a match to TRBD2. J lost 5 bases, V lost 4 bases, and 8 bases had no gene match. The germline V gene encodes CDR1 SGHAT and CDR2 FQNNGV. CDR3 length: 16 residues. In DNA, the CDR3 is TGTGCCAGCAGCTCAGGACTAGCGGGAGTCTTAGACGAGCAGTACTTC. Translated, it gives CASSSGLAGVLDEQYF.

This clone has only a few counts. The chain employs TRBV14 and TRBJ2-7; D not certain. CDR3 length equals 14 residues. V shed 2 bases and J shed 7 bases, with 15 bases lying between them. Germline assignment: CDR1 SGHDN and CDR2 FVKESK. This chain's CDR3 is CASSQKQPVGEQYF. The DNA for the CDR3 is TGTGCCAGCAGCCAAAAACAGCCGGTGGGGGAGCAGTACTTC.

V and J are TRBV19 and TRBJ2-7; D remains ambiguous. The V end lost 7 bases, the J end lost 2 bases, and 18 bases lay between the germline ends. This CDR3 has 15 amino acids. Looked up from germline, CDR1 is LNHDA and CDR2 is SQIVND (reference sequence). This CDR3 is CASIPGGRKAYEQYF. CDR3 bases: TGTGCCAGTATACCGGGTGGGCGCAAGGCCTACGAGCAGTACTTC. The entire variable domain, with the rest obtained from reference TRBV19 and TRBJ2-7, is as follows: DGGITQSPKYLFRKEGQNVTLSCEQNLNHDAMYWYRQDPGQGLRLIYYSQIVNDFQKGDIAEGYSVSREKKESFPLTVTSAQKNPTAFYLCASIPGGRKAYEQYFGPGTRLTVT.

About this clone: This sample includes further DNA sequences coding for the same CDR3. This chain connects TRBV29-1 to TRBJ2-1; D not resolved. Germline lookup yields CDR1 SQVTM and CDR2 ANQGSEA. V was pared by 7 bases and J by 0 bases, with 7 bases between. The CDR3 is 12 residues long. The CDR3 DNA sequence: TGCAGCGGGGGATCCTCCTACAATGAGCAGTTCTTC. It encodes CSGGSSYNEQFF.

This chain links TRBV27 with TRBJ1-2, with TRBD1 as a possible D gene (6 bases). Trimming cost V 1 base and J 6 bases, with 9 bases left between them. The germline gives CDR1 MNHEY, CDR2 SMNVEV (reference sequence). The length of the CDR3 is 13 residues. The CDR3 bases are TGTGCCAGCAGTTTATGGCAGGGGAATGGCTACACCTTC. Amino acids: CASSLWQGNGYTF.

This sequence joins TRBV19 and TRBJ1-2, with a possible D match to TRBD1 (5 bases). The CDR3 sequence is 13 residues long. CDR1 is LNHDA, CDR2 SQIVND, per germline (reference sequence). The ends were cut back, 10 bases at V and 3 bases at J, with 15 bases in the middle. The chain's CDR3 is CATPGAGYYGYTF. In DNA, the CDR3 is TGTGCCACCCCCGGGGCAGGCTACTATGGCTACACCTTC.

This chain connects TRBV5-1 to TRBJ2-2; D remains ambiguous. CDR1 is SGHRS and CDR2 is YFSETQ in the germline V gene. V shed 4 bases and J shed 1 base, with 8 bases lying between them. The CDR3 contains 14 residues. CDR3 DNA: TGCGCCAGCAGCCCAAGACAGAACACCGGGGAGCTGTTTTTT. Translating gives CASSPRQNTGELFF.

The gene calls are TRBV28 and TRBJ2-1; TRBD2 matches 11 bases. J lost 3 bases, V lost 6 bases, and 16 bases had no gene match. This CDR3 has 19 residues. In germline, CDR1 is MDHEN, CDR2 SYDVKM. CDR3 in amino acids: CASRPGGVSGRGDYNEQFF. The CDR3 DNA reads as TGTGCCAGCAGACCCGGGGGCGTTAGCGGGAGGGGAGACTACAATGAGCAGTTCTTC.

The CDR3 here is CASGNRIGEKDTEAFF. CDR3 coding DNA: TGTGCCAGTGGGAACCGCATCGGGGAGAAGGACACTGAAGCTTTCTTT. The chain uses TRBV19 and TRBJ1-1; D unresolved. Per germline, CDR1 LNHDA and CDR2 SQIVND (reference sequence). The CDR3 extends over 16 amino acids. With 8 bases removed from V and 3 bases from J, the gap between germline ends came to 22 bases.

The CDR3 protein is CAWSLSIGRLDTQYF. In DNA form, the CDR3 reads TGTGCCTGGAGTCTTTCAATCGGGAGGTTGGATACGCAGTATTTT. V is TRBV30 and J is TRBJ2-3; 7 bases map to TRBD2. The germline gives CDR1 GTSNPN, CDR2 SVGIG (reference sequence). V was clipped by 2 bases and J by 6 bases; unmatched bases: 11. The CDR3 extends over 15 amino acids.

This chain connects TRBV7-2 to TRBJ2-3; TRBD2 matches 8 bases. The junction had 10 bases not matched to a gene; V was cut back by 2 bases and J by 3 bases. The V gene's germline CDR1 is SGHTA and CDR2 FQGNSA. The CDR3 consists of 17 residues. Here the CDR3 DNA reads TGTGCCAGCAGCTTACCGCTACTAGCGGCAGGGACAGATACGCAGTATTTT. The encoded protein is CASSLPLLAAGTDTQYF.

The rearrangement uses TRBV27 and TRBJ2-5, with D possibly matching TRBD2 (5 bases). The J call may be wrong; the DNA end is better matched by TRBJ2-7. The germline V gene has CDR1 MNHEY and CDR2 SMNVEV (reference sequence). The CDR3 length is 13 residues. The CDR3 nucleotides read TGTGCCAGCAGTCTCGGGATTATCTACGAGCAGTACTTC. The encoded protein is CASSLGIIYEQYF.

This rearrangement joins TRBV28 to TRBJ2-7; TRBD2 matches at 9 bases. From germline, CDR1 is MDHEN and CDR2 SYDVKM. V lost 6 bases and J lost 1; bases outside the gene matches: 7. The CDR3 loop spans 15 amino acids. This CDR3 reads CASSPGTSSSYEQYF. The CDR3 DNA reads TGTGCCAGCAGCCCCGGGACTAGCTCGTCCTACGAGCAGTACTTC.